This T cell receptor (beta chain) was obtained from a study of cytomegalovirus exposure and HLA in healthy donors. This clone was seen only a few times. Its antigen is undetermined. Broader study findings: A prior analysis recorded that most TCR beta V segments were productive about 87% or about 30% of the time. The study flagged approximately 180 TCR beta chains as cytomegalovirus-associated.

V was pared by 5 bases and J by 1 base, with 15 bases between. CDR3 length: 16 amino acids. Looked up from germline, CDR1 is SEHNR and CDR2 is FQNEAQ (reference sequence). PCR employed 60 Vbeta and 13 Jbeta primers. TCRdb's copy holds only in-frame clones and misses some; the assay was immunoSEQ multiplex PCR. The table records 75,000 to 90,000 clones, 72% of them present only once. Sequenced material: PBMCs. The sequence was collected from a woman between 35 and 50 years old in good health and CMV-seropositive. This sequence joins TRBV7-9 and TRBJ1-3; D might be TRBD1 (6 bases). DNA of the CDR3: TGTGCCAGCAGCACCGCACAGGGCTTATCTGGAAACACCATATATTTT. Protein sequence: CASSTAQGLSGNTIYF.